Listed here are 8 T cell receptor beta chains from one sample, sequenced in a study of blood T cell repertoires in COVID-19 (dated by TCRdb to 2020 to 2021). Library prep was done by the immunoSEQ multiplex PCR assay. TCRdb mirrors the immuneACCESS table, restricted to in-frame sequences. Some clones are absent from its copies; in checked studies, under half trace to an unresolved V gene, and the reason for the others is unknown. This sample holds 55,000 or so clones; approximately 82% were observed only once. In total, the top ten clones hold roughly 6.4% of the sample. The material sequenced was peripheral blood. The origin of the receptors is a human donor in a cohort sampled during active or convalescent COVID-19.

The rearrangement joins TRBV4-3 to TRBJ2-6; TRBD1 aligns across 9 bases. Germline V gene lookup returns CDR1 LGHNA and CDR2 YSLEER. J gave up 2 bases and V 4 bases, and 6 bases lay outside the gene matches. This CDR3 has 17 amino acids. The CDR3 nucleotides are TGCGCCAGCAGCCGATCGACAGGGGGGACTGGGGCCAACGTCCTGACTTTC. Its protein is CASSRSTGGTGANVLTF.

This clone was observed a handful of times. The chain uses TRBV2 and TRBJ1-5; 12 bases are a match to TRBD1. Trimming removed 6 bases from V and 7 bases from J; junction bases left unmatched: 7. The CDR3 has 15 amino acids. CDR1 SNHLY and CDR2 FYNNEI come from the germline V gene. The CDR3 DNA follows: TGTGCCAGCAGGATGGGGACAGGGGGCGAACAGCCCCAGCATTTT. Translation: CASRMGTGGEQPQHF.

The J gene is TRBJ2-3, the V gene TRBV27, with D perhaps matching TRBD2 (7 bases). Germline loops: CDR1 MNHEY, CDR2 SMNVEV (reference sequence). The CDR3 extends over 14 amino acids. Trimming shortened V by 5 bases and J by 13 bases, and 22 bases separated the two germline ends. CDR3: CASSHGLGRGDKYF. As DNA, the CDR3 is TGTGCCAGCAGTCATGGGCTTGGACGGGGGGACAAGTATTTT.

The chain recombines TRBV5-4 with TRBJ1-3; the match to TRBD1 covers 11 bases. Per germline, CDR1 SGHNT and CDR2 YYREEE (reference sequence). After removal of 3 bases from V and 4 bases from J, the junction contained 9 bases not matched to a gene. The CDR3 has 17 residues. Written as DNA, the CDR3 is TGTGCCAGCAGCTCCCTAGGACAGGGGGCTTCGGGAAACACCATATATTTT. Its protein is CASSSLGQGASGNTIYF. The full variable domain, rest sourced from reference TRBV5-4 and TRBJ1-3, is ETGVTQSPTHLIKTRGQQVTLRCSSQSGHNTVSWYQQALGQGPQFIFQYYREEENGRGNFPPRFSGLQFPNYSSELNVNALELDDSALYLCASSSLGQGASGNTIYFGEGSWLTVV.

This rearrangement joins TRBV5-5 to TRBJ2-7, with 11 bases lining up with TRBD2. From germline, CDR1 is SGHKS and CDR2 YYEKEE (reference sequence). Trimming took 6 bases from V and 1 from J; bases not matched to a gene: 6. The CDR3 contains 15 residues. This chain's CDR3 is CASTNRLAGSYEQYF. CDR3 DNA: TGTGCCAGCACTAACCGACTAGCGGGGTCCTACGAGCAGTACTTC. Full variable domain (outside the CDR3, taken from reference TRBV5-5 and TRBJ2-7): DAGVTQSPTHLIKTRGQQVTLRCSPISGHKSVSWYQQVLGQGPQFIFQYYEKEERGRGNFPDRFSARQFPNYSSELNVNALLLGDSALYLCASTNRLAGSYEQYFGPGTRLTVT.

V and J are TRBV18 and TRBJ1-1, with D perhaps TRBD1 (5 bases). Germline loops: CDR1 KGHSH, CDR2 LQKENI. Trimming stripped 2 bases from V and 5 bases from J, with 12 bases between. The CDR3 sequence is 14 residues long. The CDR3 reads CASSPKTGGTEAFF. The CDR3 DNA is TGTGCCAGCTCACCAAAAACGGGGGGAACTGAAGCTTTCTTT.

Written as DNA, the CDR3 is TGTGCCAGCTCACCAGGGGCCTCCTACAATGAGCAGTTCTTC. This encodes CASSPGASYNEQFF. V gene TRBV18 combines with J gene TRBJ2-1; D may be TRBD1 (5 bases). Trimming shortened V by 2 bases and J by 0 bases, and 5 bases separated the two germline ends. This CDR3 region has 14 residues. Germline V lookup: CDR1 KGHSH, CDR2 LQKENI.

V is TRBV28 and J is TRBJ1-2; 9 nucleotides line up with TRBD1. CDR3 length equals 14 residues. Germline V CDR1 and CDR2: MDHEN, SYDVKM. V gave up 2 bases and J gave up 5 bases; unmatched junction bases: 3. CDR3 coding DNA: TGTGCCAGCAGTTTAACTGGGACAGGGTATGGCTACACCTTC. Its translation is CASSLTGTGYGYTF.